The entry that follows covers one TCR beta chain sequence. This specimen comes from a study of cytomegalovirus exposure and HLA in healthy donors. With 60 Vbeta and 13 Jbeta primers, the PCR was carried out. Assay: immunoSEQ multiplex PCR; the TCRdb copy retains only in-frame clones and omits some. This sample has more than 110,000 clones; more than 75% occur once, and the top ten carry 5.1%. Germline-derived CDR1 and CDR2 are SEHNR and FQNEAQ (reference sequence). CDR3 length: 14 amino acids. Trimming left V 1 base short and J 4 bases short, with 10 bases between. This sequence was found in a male donor in good health and CMV-seronegative. The chain employs TRBV7-9 and TRBJ1-1, with D hard to call. The source material was PBMCs. In DNA, the CDR3 is TGTGCCAGCAGCTTAGGGGCCGGAGGCACTGAAGCTTTCTTT. The encoded protein is CASSLGAGGTEAFF.